These T cell receptor beta chains were read from a single sample in a study of spatial heterogeneity in lung cancer. TCRdb reprocessed the 5' RACE reads with MiXCR, giving one entry per CDR3 protein. The profile shows some 97,000 distinct CDR3 sequences, 4.4% of them singletons. The starting material was lung tumor tissue, obtained at surgery. All receptors come from a male donor with early-stage non-small cell lung cancer. The CDR3 runs from the conserved cysteine through the conserved F or W. A D gene is named only where the DNA matches it firmly. Size is omitted from some rows. Given values are once, few, many or a class for expanded clones.

many,.,TRBV11-2,14,TRBJ2-1,CASSLFRGYNEQFF,TGTGCCAGCAGCTTATTTCGAGGCTACAATGAGCAGTTCTTC
many,TRBD1,TRBV3-1,16,TRBJ1-1,CASSRTNRGKNTEAFF,TGTGCCAGCAGCCGAACTAACAGGGGCAAGAACACTGAAGCTTTCTTT
.,TRBD2,TRBV4-1,15,TRBJ2-1,CASSQGVSGRSEQFF,TGCGCCAGCAGCCAAGGTGTTAGCGGGAGAAGTGAGCAGTTCTTC
.,TRBD1,TRBV28,18,TRBJ1-6,CASSDGQGPPLDNSPLHF,TGTGCCAGCAGTGACGGACAGGGGCCACCGCTCGATAATTCACCCCTCCACTTT
few,TRBD2,TRBV4-2,17,TRBJ2-7,CASSPQTLAGGYYEQYF,TGTGCCAGCAGCCCCCAGACCCTAGCGGGAGGTTACTACGAGCAGTACTTC
many,TRBD2,TRBV4-2,16,TRBJ2-7,CASSRTRTSGLYEQYF,TGTGCCAGCAGCCGTACCAGGACTAGCGGACTCTACGAGCAGTACTTC
many,.,TRBV3-1,15,TRBJ2-5,CASSQHSGGEETQYF,TGTGCCAGCAGCCAACATAGCGGAGGGGAAGAGACCCAGTACTTC
.,.,TRBV6-1,16,TRBJ2-4,CASSETRLLAKNIQYF,TGTGCCAGCAGTGAAACGCGGCTGCTAGCCAAAAACATTCAGTACTTC
many,TRBD1,TRBV11-2,13,TRBJ2-1,CASSLDRPREQFF,TGTGCCAGCAGCTTGGACAGGCCAAGAGAGCAGTTCTTC
many,.,TRBV9,15,TRBJ1-1,CASSVTPDSSTEAFF,TGTGCCAGCAGCGTAACTCCGGACAGCTCCACTGAAGCTTTCTTT
many,TRBD2,TRBV6-5,17,TRBJ2-3,CASSLYPGTRYTDTQYF,TGTGCCAGCTCCCTCTATCCCGGGACTAGGTACACAGATACGCAGTATTTT
many,.,TRBV6-1,15,TRBJ2-1,CASSEMTGWYNEQFF,TGTGCCAGCAGTGAAATGACAGGCTGGTACAATGAGCAGTTCTTC
many,.,TRBV7-8,12,TRBJ2-7,CASSKLPYEQYF,TGTGCCAGCAGCAAATTGCCGTACGAGCAGTACTTC
many,.,TRBV6-5,15,TRBJ1-2,CASKEDSLRNYGYTF,TGTGCCAGCAAAGAGGACAGTCTACGGAACTATGGCTACACCTTC
few,.,TRBV2,14,TRBJ2-2,CASRDGGLTGELFF,TGTGCCAGCAGAGACGGAGGGTTGACCGGGGAGCTGTTTTTT
many,.,TRBV10-3,13,TRBJ1-5,CAIRPEPTQPQHF,TGTGCCATCAGGCCAGAACCTACCCAGCCCCAGCATTTT
.,.,TRBV7-2,16,TRBJ1-5,CASSLAGGGDNQPQHF,TGTGCCAGCAGCTTAGCGGGGGGCGGGGACAATCAGCCCCAGCATTTT
few,TRBD1,TRBV11-2,12,TRBJ1-2,CASSQFDRVLTF,TGTGCCAGCAGCCAGTTTGACAGGGTCCTCACCTTC
many,.,TRBV12-3/TRBV12-4,14,TRBJ2-3,CASSLGLLFDTQYF,TGTGCCAGCAGTTTAGGGCTCTTGTTCGATACGCAGTATTTT
many,TRBD2,TRBV6-2/TRBV6-3,14,TRBJ2-7,CACSPGLGSYEQYF,TGTGCCTGCAGTCCGGGACTAGGATCCTACGAGCAGTACTTC
many,.,TRBV6-6,16,TRBJ2-6,CASSYPALRGANVLTF,TGTGCCAGCAGTTACCCCGCCTTACGTGGGGCCAACGTCCTGACTTTC
few,.,TRBV29-1,13,TRBJ1-4,CSAMTVIGEKLFF,TGCAGCGCCATGACAGTAATTGGTGAAAAACTGTTTTTT
many,.,TRBV6-2/TRBV6-3,12,TRBJ2-1,CASSYRGDEQFF,TGTGCCAGCAGTTACAGAGGCGATGAGCAGTTCTTC
many,.,TRBV10-2,13,TRBJ2-2,CASTWARSGELFF,TGCGCCAGCACATGGGCCCGCTCTGGGGAGCTGTTTTTT
many,.,TRBV12-3/TRBV12-4,14,TRBJ2-7,CASGPRTPSYEQYF,TGTGCCAGCGGGCCCCGGACACCGTCCTACGAGCAGTACTTC
many,TRBD2,TRBV5-4,15,TRBJ2-2,CASSTYLAGAGELFF,TGTGCCAGCAGCACCTACCTAGCGGGTGCCGGGGAGCTGTTTTTT
many,.,TRBV10-3,14,TRBJ2-7,CAGDWAEWVGEQYF,TGTGCCGGGGATTGGGCAGAATGGGTTGGAGAGCAGTACTTC
many,.,TRBV5-1,15,TRBJ2-3,CASNFQWASTDTQYF,TGCGCCAGCAACTTTCAATGGGCCAGCACAGATACGCAGTATTTT
.,.,TRBV12-3/TRBV12-4,14,TRBJ2-7,CASRQSGSSYEQYF,TGTGCCAGCAGACAGTCAGGGTCATCCTACGAGCAGTACTTC
many,.,TRBV28,12,TRBJ2-7,CASSLSWGEQYF,TGTGCCAGCAGCCTTAGCTGGGGAGAGCAGTACTTC
many,.,TRBV6-2/TRBV6-3,13,TRBJ2-7,CASTGLYAYEQYF,TGTGCCAGCACTGGGCTGTACGCCTACGAGCAGTACTTC
.,TRBD1,TRBV3-1,13,TRBJ1-1,CASSPGQGGEAFF,TGTGCCAGCAGCCCCGGACAGGGTGGTGAAGCTTTCTTT
few,TRBD1,TRBV2,14,TRBJ1-1,CASSVGGVRTEAFF,TGTGCCAGCAGTGTAGGGGGCGTAAGAACTGAAGCTTTCTTT
few,.,TRBV7-9,11,TRBJ1-1,CASSFRREAFF,TGTGCCAGCAGCTTCCGACGGGAAGCTTTCTTT
.,TRBD1,TRBV11-2,13,TRBJ1-2,CASSNRQGYGYTF,TGTGCCAGCAGCAACAGACAGGGTTATGGCTACACCTTC
many,.,TRBV28,14,TRBJ1-1,CASSLPSLTAEAFF,TGTGCCAGCAGTCTTCCCTCTTTGACGGCTGAAGCTTTCTTT
many,.,TRBV20-1,13,TRBJ1-1,CSARADRNTEAFF,TGCAGTGCTAGAGCAGACAGGAACACTGAAGCTTTCTTT
few,TRBD2,TRBV20-1,14,TRBJ2-1,CSALAGSGYNEQFF,TGCAGTGCTTTAGCGGGATCTGGATACAATGAGCAGTTCTTC
few,.,TRBV7-9,14,TRBJ2-7,CASSLARGPYEQYF,TGTGCCAGCAGCTTGGCCCGTGGACCGTACGAGCAGTACTTC
few,.,TRBV10-1,13,TRBJ1-1,CASSGARDTEAFF,TGCGCCAGCAGTGGGGCGAGGGACACTGAAGCTTTCTTT
many,.,TRBV20-1,13,TRBJ1-2,CSAASRRNYGYTF,TGCAGTGCCGCGTCCCGCAGAAACTATGGCTACACCTTC
many,.,TRBV6-6,10,TRBJ2-4,CATKGDIQYF,TGTGCCACGAAAGGGGACATTCAGTACTTC
many,TRBD1,TRBV6-5,13,TRBJ1-2,CASSQTGGYGYTF,TGTGCCAGCAGTCAGACAGGGGGCTATGGCTACACCTTC
few,TRBD2,TRBV27,16,TRBJ2-3,CASSLVASGSTDTQYF,TGTGCCAGCAGTTTAGTAGCTAGCGGGAGCACAGATACGCAGTATTTT
many,TRBD1,TRBV28,12,TRBJ1-5,CASRDRGQPQHF,TGTGCCAGCAGAGACAGGGGACAGCCACAGCATTTT
.,.,TRBV20-1,12,TRBJ1-6,CSARDGIRWLHF,TGCAGTGCTAGGGACGGGATTAGGTGGCTCCACTTT
few,TRBD2,TRBV6-5,18,TRBJ2-5,CASSSGTSGRAGEETQYF,TGTGCCAGCAGTTCCGGGACTAGCGGGAGGGCCGGGGAAGAGACCCAGTACTTC
many,.,TRBV28,15,TRBJ2-3,CASSPVWTLTDTQYF,TGTGCCAGCAGTCCGGTGTGGACCCTCACAGATACGCAGTATTTT
many,.,TRBV27,14,TRBJ2-3,CASSLRGPVDTQYF,TGTGCCAGCAGTTTAAGAGGACCGGTGGATACGCAGTATTTT
many,.,TRBV12-3/TRBV12-4,14,TRBJ2-1,CASSSARGSNEQFF,TGTGCCAGCAGCTCGGCCAGGGGATCTAATGAGCAGTTCTTC
many,.,TRBV3-1,13,TRBJ2-7,CASSLSSGREQYF,TGTGCCAGCAGCCTCAGCTCTGGAAGGGAGCAGTACTTC
many,.,TRBV11-2,11,TRBJ2-7,CASSLGHEQYF,TGTGCCAGCAGCTTAGGTCACGAGCAGTACTTC
few,.,TRBV6-5,14,TRBJ2-7,CASSYSPHGDGQYF,TGTGCCAGCAGTTACTCCCCCCACGGGGACGGGCAGTACTTC
.,TRBD2,TRBV28,14,TRBJ2-5,CASSYVGEGETQYF,TGTGCCAGCAGTTACGTGGGGGAGGGAGAGACCCAGTACTTC